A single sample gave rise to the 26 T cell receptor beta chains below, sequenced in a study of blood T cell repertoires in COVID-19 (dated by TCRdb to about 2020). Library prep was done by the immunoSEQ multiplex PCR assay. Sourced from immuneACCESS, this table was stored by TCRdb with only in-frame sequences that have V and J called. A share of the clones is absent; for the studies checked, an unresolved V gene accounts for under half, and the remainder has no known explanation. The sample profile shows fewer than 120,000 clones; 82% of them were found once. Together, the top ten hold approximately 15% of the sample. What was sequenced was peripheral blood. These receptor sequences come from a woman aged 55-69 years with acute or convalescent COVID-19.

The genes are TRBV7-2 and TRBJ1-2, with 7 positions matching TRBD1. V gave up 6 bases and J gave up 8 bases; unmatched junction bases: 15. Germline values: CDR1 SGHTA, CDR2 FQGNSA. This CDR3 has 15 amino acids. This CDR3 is CASRSQGGSGEGYTF. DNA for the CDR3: TGTGCCAGCAGAAGCCAGGGGGGCTCTGGAGAAGGCTACACCTTC.

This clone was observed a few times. The CDR3, as DNA: TGTGCCTGGAGTGTACCGGGAGGGGGCTACACCTTC. Its protein is CAWSVPGGGYTF. The genes are TRBV30 and TRBJ1-2; D unresolved. The V and J ends lost 0 bases and 8 bases respectively, with 10 bases between them. In germline, CDR1 is GTSNPN, CDR2 SVGIG (reference sequence). The CDR3 extends over 12 amino acids.

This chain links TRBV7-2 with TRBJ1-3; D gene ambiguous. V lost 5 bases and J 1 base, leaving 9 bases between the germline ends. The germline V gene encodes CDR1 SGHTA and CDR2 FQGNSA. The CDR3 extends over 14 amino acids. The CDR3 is CASSPERSGNTIYF. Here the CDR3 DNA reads TGTGCCAGCAGCCCCGAGAGATCTGGAAACACCATATATTTT.

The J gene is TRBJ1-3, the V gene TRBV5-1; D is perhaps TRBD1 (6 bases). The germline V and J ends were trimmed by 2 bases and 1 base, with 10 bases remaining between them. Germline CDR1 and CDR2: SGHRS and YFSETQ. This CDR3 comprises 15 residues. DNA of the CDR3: TGCGCCAGCAGCTTATCAAGGGGGTCTGGAAACACCATATATTTT. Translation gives CASSLSRGSGNTIYF.

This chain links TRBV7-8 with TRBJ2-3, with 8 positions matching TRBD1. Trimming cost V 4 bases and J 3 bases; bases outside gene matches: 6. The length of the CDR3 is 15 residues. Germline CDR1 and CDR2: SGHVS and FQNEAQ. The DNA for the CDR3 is TGTGCCAGCAGCTCAGACAGGGGCAGGACAGATACGCAGTATTTT. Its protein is CASSSDRGRTDTQYF.

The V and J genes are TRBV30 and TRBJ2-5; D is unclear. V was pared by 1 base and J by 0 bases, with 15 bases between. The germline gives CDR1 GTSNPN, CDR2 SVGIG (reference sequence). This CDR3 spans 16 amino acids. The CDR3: CAWSDPLRYYQETQYF. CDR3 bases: TGTGCCTGGAGTGACCCCCTTCGGTACTACCAAGAGACCCAGTACTTC.

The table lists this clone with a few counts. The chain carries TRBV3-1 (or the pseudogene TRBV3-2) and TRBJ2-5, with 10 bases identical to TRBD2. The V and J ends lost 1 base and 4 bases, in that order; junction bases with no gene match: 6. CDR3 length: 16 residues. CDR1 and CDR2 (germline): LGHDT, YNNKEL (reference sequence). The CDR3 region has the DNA TGTGCCAGCAGCCAAGGCTCAAGCGGGGGGGTAGAGACCCAGTACTTC. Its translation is CASSQGSSGGVETQYF.

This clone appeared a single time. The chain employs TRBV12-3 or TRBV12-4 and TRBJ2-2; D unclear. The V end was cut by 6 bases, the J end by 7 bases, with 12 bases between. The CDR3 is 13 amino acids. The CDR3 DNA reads TGTGCCAGCAGCTCTTTCCGGTTCGGGGAGCTGTTTTTT. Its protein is CASSSFRFGELFF.

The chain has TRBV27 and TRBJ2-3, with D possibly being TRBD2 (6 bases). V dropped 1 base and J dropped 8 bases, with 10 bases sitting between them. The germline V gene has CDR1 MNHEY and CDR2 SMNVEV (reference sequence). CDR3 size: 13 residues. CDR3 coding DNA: TGTGCCAGCAGTTTATTGGGGGGTGGTACGCAGTATTTT. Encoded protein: CASSLLGGGTQYF.

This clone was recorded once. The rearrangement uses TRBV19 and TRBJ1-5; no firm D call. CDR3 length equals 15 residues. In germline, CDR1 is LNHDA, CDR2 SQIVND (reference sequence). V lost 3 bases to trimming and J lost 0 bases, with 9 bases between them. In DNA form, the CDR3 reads TGTGCCAGTAGTATTCTGGGAGATAGCAATCAGCCCCAGCATTTT. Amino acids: CASSILGDSNQPQHF.

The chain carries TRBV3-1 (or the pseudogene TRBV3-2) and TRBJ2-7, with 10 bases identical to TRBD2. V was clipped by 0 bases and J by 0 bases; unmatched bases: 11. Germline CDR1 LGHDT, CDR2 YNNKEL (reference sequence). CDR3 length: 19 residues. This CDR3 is CASSQEGASGGYLSYEQYF. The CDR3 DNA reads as TGTGCCAGCAGCCAAGAAGGGGCTAGCGGGGGCTACCTCTCCTACGAGCAGTACTTC.

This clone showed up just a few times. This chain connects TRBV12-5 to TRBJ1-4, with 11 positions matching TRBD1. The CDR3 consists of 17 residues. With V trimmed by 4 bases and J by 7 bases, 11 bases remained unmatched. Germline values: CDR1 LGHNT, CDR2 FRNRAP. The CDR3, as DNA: TGTGCTAGTGGTTCCGTCATCCGGGGACAGGGGGGTGAAAAACTGTTTTTT. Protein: CASGSVIRGQGGEKLFF.

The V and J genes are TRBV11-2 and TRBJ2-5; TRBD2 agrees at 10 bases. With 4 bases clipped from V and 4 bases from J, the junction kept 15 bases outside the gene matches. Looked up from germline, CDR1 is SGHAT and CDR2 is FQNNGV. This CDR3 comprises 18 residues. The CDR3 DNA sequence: TGTGCCAGCAGCTATTATCCGTCTAGCGGGGGCTGGGGAGAGACCCAGTACTTC. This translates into CASSYYPSSGGWGETQYF. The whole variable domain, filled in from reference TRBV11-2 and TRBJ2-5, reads EAGVAQSPRYKIIEKRQSVAFWCNPISGHATLYWYQQILGQGPKLLIQFQNNGVVDDSQLPKDRFSAERLKGVDSTLKIQPAKLEDSAVYLCASSYYPSSGGWGETQYFGPGTRLLVL.

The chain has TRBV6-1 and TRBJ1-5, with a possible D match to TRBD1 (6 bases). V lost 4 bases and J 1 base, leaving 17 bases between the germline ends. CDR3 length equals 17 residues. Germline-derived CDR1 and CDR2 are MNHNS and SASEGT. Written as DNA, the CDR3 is TGTGCCAGCAGTGCCCAAACAGGGAAAGGGAGCAATCAGCCCCAGCATTTT. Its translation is CASSAQTGKGSNQPQHF.

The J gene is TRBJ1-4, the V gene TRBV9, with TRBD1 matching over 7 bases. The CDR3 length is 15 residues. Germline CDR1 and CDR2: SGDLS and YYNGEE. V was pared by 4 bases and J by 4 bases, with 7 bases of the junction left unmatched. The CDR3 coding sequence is TGTGCCAGCAGCACAGGGGCGGGCGGTAATGAAAAACTGTTTTTT. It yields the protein CASSTGAGGNEKLFF. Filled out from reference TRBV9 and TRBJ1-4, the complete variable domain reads DSGVTQTPKHLITATGQRVTLRCSPRSGDLSVYWYQQSLDQGLQFLIQYYNGEERAKGNILERFSAQQFPDLHSELNLSSLELGDSALYFCASSTGAGGNEKLFFGSGTQLSVL.

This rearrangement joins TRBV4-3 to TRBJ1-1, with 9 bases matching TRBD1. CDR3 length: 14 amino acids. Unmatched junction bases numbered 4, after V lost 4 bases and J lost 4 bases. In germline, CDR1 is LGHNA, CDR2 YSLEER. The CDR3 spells CASSRLTGGTEAFF. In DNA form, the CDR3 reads TGCGCCAGCAGCCGCCTGACAGGGGGCACTGAAGCTTTCTTT.

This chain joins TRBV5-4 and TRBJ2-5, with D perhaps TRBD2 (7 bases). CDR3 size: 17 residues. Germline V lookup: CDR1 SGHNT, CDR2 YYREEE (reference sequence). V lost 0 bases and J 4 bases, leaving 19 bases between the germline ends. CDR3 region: CASSLEYAGAFLETQYF. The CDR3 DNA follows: TGTGCCAGCAGCTTGGAGTACGCGGGGGCGTTTTTAGAGACCCAGTACTTC. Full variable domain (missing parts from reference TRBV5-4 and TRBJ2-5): ETGVTQSPTHLIKTRGQQVTLRCSSQSGHNTVSWYQQALGQGPQFIFQYYREEENGRGNFPPRFSGLQFPNYSSELNVNALELDDSALYLCASSLEYAGAFLETQYFGPGTRLLVL.

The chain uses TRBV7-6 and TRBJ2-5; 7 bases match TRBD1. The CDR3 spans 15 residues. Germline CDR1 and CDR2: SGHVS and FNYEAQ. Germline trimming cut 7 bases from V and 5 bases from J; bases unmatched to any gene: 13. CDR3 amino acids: CASTQERGLWETQYF. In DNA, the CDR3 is TGTGCCAGCACCCAAGAAAGGGGGCTTTGGGAGACCCAGTACTTC.

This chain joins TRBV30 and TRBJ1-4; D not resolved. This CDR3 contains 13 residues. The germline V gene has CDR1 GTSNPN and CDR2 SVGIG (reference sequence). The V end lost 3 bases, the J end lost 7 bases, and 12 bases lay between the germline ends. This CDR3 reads CAWSAIRGEKLFF. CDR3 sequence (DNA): TGTGCCTGGAGCGCCATTCGGGGTGAAAAACTGTTTTTT.

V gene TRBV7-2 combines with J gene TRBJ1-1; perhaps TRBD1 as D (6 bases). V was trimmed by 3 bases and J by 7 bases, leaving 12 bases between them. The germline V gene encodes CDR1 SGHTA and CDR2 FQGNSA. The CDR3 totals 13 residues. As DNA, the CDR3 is TGTGCCAGCAGCTTTAGACAGGCGAGTGAAGCTTTCTTT. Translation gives CASSFRQASEAFF. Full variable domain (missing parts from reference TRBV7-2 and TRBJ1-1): GAGVSQSPSNKVTEKGKDVELRCDPISGHTALYWYRQSLGQGLEFLIYFQGNSAPDKSGLPSDRFSAERTGGSVSTLTIQRTQQEDSAVYLCASSFRQASEAFFGQGTRLTVV.

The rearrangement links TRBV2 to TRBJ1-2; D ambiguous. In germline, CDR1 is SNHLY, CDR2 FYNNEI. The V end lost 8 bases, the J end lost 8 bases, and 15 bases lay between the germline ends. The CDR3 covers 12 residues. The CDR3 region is CASRTATGGYTF. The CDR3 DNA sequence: TGTGCCAGCCGGACTGCCACGGGAGGCTACACCTTC.

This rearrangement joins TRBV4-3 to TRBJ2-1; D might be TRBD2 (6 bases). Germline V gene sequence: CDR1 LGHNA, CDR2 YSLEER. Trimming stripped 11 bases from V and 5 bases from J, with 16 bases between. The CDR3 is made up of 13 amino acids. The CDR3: CARLREFNNEQFF. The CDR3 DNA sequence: TGCGCCCGCCTTCGGGAGTTTAACAATGAGCAGTTCTTC.

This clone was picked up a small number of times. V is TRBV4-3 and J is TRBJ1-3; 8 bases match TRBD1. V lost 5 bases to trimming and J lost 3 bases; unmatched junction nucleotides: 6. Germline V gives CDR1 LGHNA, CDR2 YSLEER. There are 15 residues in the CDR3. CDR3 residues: CASSNNRGYGNTIYF. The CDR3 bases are TGCGCCAGCAGCAATAACAGGGGGTATGGAAACACCATATATTTT.

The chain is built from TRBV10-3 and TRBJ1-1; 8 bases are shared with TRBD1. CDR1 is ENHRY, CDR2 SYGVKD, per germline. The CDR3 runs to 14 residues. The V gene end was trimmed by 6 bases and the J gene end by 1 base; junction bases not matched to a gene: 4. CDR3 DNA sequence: TGTGCCATCAGCACAGGGGGACGGAACACTGAAGCTTTCTTT. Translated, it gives CAISTGGRNTEAFF.

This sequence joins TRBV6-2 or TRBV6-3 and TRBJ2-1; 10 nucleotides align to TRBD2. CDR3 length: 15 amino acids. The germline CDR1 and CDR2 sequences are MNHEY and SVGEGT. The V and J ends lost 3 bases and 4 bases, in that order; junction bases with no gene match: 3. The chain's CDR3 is CASSYVAGGYNEQFF. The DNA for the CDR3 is TGTGCCAGCAGTTATGTAGCGGGGGGATACAATGAGCAGTTCTTC.

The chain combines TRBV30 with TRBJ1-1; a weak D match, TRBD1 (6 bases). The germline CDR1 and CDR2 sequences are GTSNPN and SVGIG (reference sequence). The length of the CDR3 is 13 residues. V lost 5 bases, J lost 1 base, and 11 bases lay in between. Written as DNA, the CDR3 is TGTGCCTGGGAGGGACAAGCGAACACTGAAGCTTTCTTT. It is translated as CAWEGQANTEAFF.